This TCR beta chain was documented in a study of radiation and T cells in renal cell carcinoma. Notes on the study in general: Top tumor clonotypes rose in blood 2 weeks post-radiation, then contracted.

A word on this clone: As yet, its antigen is unknown.

Here immunoSEQ multiplex PCR was the method, and the copy in TCRdb shows in-frame clones only, minus some. The profile covers approximately 70,000 clones, with around 80% appearing a single time and about 6.4% taken by the ten largest. This CDR3 is built from 14 residues. Trimming shortened V by 6 bases and J by 2 bases, and 11 bases separated the two germline ends. Germline CDR1 and CDR2: SGHTA and FQGNSA. The time point here: blood 4 weeks post-SBRT, at nephrectomy. Regarding treatment: 15 Gy SBRT to primary tumor, nephrectomy 4 weeks later. Nephrectomy followed 15 Gy stereotactic body radiation by 4 weeks. After SBRT, blood was collected at 2 and 4 weeks, plus baseline. The tumor was a clear cell renal cell carcinoma.

The V call is TRBV7-2, the J call TRBJ2-1; possibly TRBD1 or TRBD2 for D (5 bases each). Sequencing used blood, obtained from a patient whose treatment included radiotherapy and nephrectomy. The receptor was isolated from a man in his 60s with renal cell carcinoma. CDR3 sequence: CASRGREPYNEQFF. The CDR3 coding sequence is TGTGCCAGCAGGGGCAGGGAGCCCTACAATGAGCAGTTCTTC.